This T cell receptor beta chain comes out of a study of CD8 T cells in Susac syndrome. This CDR3 region has 14 residues. Germline V gives CDR1 MNHNY, CDR2 SVGAGI (reference sequence). The V end lost 0 bases, the J end lost 10 bases, and 15 bases lay between the germline ends. Sequencing of TCR beta covered CD8+ and CD4+ T cells obtained from blood. It was healthy donors who served as the controls, matched for age and sex. Negative isolation was used for CD8+ and CD4+ T cells, and FACS enrichment was applied to TEMRA cells. A single count supports this clonotype. With random hexamers, roughly 0.45 to 1 ug RNA was reverse transcribed. From the immunoSEQ multiplex PCR reads, TCRdb called clonotypes with MiXCR, one entry per CDR3 protein. This sample has about 160,000 distinct CDR3 sequences, with 85% to 95% found just once.

The material sequenced was CD4+ T cells from PBMCs. The gene calls are TRBV6-6 and TRBJ1-2; weak D call: TRBD1 (5 bases). The origin of this receptor is a human donor in good health. CDR3 protein: CASSYSNGMGDYTF. CDR3 bases: TGTGCCAGCAGTTACTCGAACGGTATGGGGGACTACACCTTC.